The 30 T cell receptor beta chains below come from one sample, sequenced in a study of Ad26.COV2.S vaccination and SARS-CoV-2 variants. Stated treatment: approximately 18 received Ad26.COV2.S at low or high dose, single or two shots; 5 received placebo; per-sample allocation not given. The investigators took samples on day 63 after the first vaccine or placebo injection. Profiling relied on immunoSEQ multiplex PCR, and the TCRdb table lists in-frame clones only, not all of them. The sample has 380,000 or so clones, approximately 90% seen once. Sequenced here: peripheral blood, sampled in a trial of Ad26.COV2.S vaccine versus placebo. The receptors here all came from a person aged 18-60 years who received the Ad26.COV2.S COVID-19 vaccine or a placebo.

V is TRBV9 and J is TRBJ1-3; no firm D call. The CDR3 is 13 residues long. V lost 0 bases and J 2 bases, leaving 3 bases between the germline ends. Germline CDR1 SGDLS, CDR2 YYNGEE. CDR3 loop: CASSVGTGNTIYF. DNA for the CDR3: TGTGCCAGCAGCGTAGGTACTGGAAACACCATATATTTT.

The rearrangement joins TRBV6-5 to TRBJ1-4, with D maybe TRBD1 (5 bases). This CDR3 is 13 amino acids long. Trimming took 5 bases from V and 7 from J, leaving 11 bases between them. Looked up from germline, CDR1 is MNHEY and CDR2 is SVGAGI. The chain's CDR3 is CASSPRGAEKLFF. The CDR3 bases are TGTGCCAGCAGTCCCAGAGGGGCTGAAAAACTGTTTTTT.

Only a few counts were recorded for this clone. The gene calls are TRBV5-8 and TRBJ1-2; TRBD1 might be the D (5 bases). The germline V and J ends were trimmed by 6 bases and 3 bases, with 18 bases remaining between them. Germline lookup yields CDR1 SGHTS and CDR2 YDEGEE. The CDR3 is 15 residues long. CDR3 in DNA: TGTGCCAGCACCCTGGCACGGGGGGGACACTATGGCTACACCTTC. It codes for CASTLARGGHYGYTF.

This chain connects TRBV19 to TRBJ2-6; D is uncertain. V gave up 4 bases and J gave up 0 bases, with 13 bases separating them. The CDR3 runs to 17 residues. CDR1 is LNHDA and CDR2 is SQIVND in the germline V gene (reference sequence). DNA for the CDR3: TGTGCCAGTAGTACATTCCCTCAGATCTCTGGGGCCAACGTCCTGACTTTC. This sequence encodes CASSTFPQISGANVLTF.

Concerning this clone itself: Other DNA sequences in the same sample also yield this CDR3. The CDR3 loop is CASSLGGSSTDTQYF. The CDR3, as DNA: TGTGCCAGCAGCTTGGGGGGGAGTAGCACAGATACGCAGTATTTT. The rearrangement uses TRBV5-4 and TRBJ2-3; either TRBD1 or TRBD2 may fit D (5 bases each). The V end was cut by 0 bases, the J end by 0 bases, with 8 bases between. The CDR3 extends over 15 amino acids. Germline V gene data show CDR1 as SGHNT and CDR2 as YYREEE (reference sequence).

This chain connects TRBV5-1 to TRBJ2-1, with 13 bases lining up with TRBD2. The CDR3 length is 16 residues. CDR1 and CDR2 from the germline V gene are SGHRS and YFSETQ. After removal of 2 bases from V and 8 bases from J, the junction contained 7 bases not matched to a gene. CDR3 in DNA: TGCGCCAGCAGCTTTACTAGCGGGGGGGCGTTCCATGAGCAGTTCTTC. It specifies CASSFTSGGAFHEQFF.

The chain couples TRBV14 to TRBJ2-7; a possible D gene is TRBD2 (6 bases). The CDR3 runs 14 residues. V lost 1 base and J lost 1, with 8 bases in between. Germline V gene lookup returns CDR1 SGHDN and CDR2 FVKESK. The DNA for the CDR3 is TGTGCCAGCAGCCAAGTGGGACTGTCCTACGAGCAGTACTTC. Protein: CASSQVGLSYEQYF.

The V call is TRBV28, the J call TRBJ1-2; no reliable D call. V lost 1 base to trimming and J lost 1 base, with 13 bases between them. Germline lookup yields CDR1 MDHEN and CDR2 SYDVKM. This CDR3 has 16 residues. The CDR3 DNA follows: TGTGCCAGCAGTTTATACGCCACAGCGGATAACTATGGCTACACCTTC. Amino acids: CASSLYATADNYGYTF.

This chain uses TRBV7-2 with TRBJ1-1; the D is unclear. The CDR3 is made up of 13 amino acids. Germline lookup yields CDR1 SGHTA and CDR2 FQGNSA. Between the trimmed V and J ends, which lost 8 bases and 7 bases, there was a span of 17 bases. CDR3 residues: CASSRYARGEAFF. DNA of the CDR3: TGTGCCAGCTCACGATACGCCCGGGGTGAAGCTTTCTTT.

The V and J genes are TRBV11-2 and TRBJ2-1, with D unresolved. The V gene lost 5 bases and the J gene lost 0 bases, with 11 bases spanning the gap. In germline, CDR1 is SGHAT, CDR2 FQNNGV. This CDR3 spans 15 amino acids. The DNA for the CDR3 is TGTGCCAGCAGCCTAAGGGATCCCTCCTACAATGAGCAGTTCTTC. This sequence encodes CASSLRDPSYNEQFF. The whole variable domain, remainder taken from reference TRBV11-2 and TRBJ2-1, is EAGVAQSPRYKIIEKRQSVAFWCNPISGHATLYWYQQILGQGPKLLIQFQNNGVVDDSQLPKDRFSAERLKGVDSTLKIQPAKLEDSAVYLCASSLRDPSYNEQFFGPGTRLTVL.

This clone appeared a few times. The V gene is TRBV5-5, the J gene TRBJ2-7; 9 nucleotides line up with TRBD1. V was pared by 1 base and J by 2 bases, with 7 bases of the junction left unmatched. This CDR3 comprises 16 residues. Per the germline V gene, CDR1 is SGHKS and CDR2 is YYEKEE (reference sequence). CDR3 region: CASSLTGTGIPYEQYF. The CDR3 nucleotides are TGTGCCAGCAGCTTGACGGGGACAGGGATTCCCTACGAGCAGTACTTC.

The chain has TRBV7-9 and TRBJ2-7; unclear D gene. Germline CDR1 is SEHNR and CDR2 is FQNEAQ (reference sequence). Deletions cut 1 base from V and 7 bases from J, with 14 bases between. The CDR3 spans 14 residues. The DNA of the CDR3 is TGTGCCAGCAGCTTAGGAGGTACTTCCCCGGAGCAGTACTTC. Translated: CASSLGGTSPEQYF.

The chain recombines TRBV14 with TRBJ1-6; no reliable D call. This CDR3 contains 16 residues. In germline, CDR1 is SGHDN, CDR2 FVKESK. Deletions cut 0 bases from V and 10 bases from J, with 16 bases between. In DNA, the CDR3 is TGTGCCAGCAGCCAAGAATTCGTATCCGAGTGGTCACCCCTCCACTTT. Translating gives CASSQEFVSEWSPLHF. Variable domain in full (rest from reference TRBV14 and TRBJ1-6): EAGVTQFPSHSVIEKGQTVTLRCDPISGHDNLYWYRRVMGKEIKFLLHFVKESKQDESGMPNNRFLAERTGGTYSTLKVQPAELEDSGVYFCASSQEFVSEWSPLHFGNGTRLTVT.

The chain has TRBV6-5 and TRBJ2-5; D is ambiguous. This CDR3 is 10 amino acids long. Deletions cut 8 bases from V and 2 bases from J, with 3 bases between. CDR1 is MNHEY and CDR2 is SVGAGI in the germline V gene. The CDR3 is CASGQETQYF. In DNA form, the CDR3 reads TGTGCCAGCGGGCAAGAGACCCAGTACTTC.

This sequence joins TRBV6-5 and TRBJ1-5; 9 nucleotides agree with TRBD1. The trim removed 6 bases at V and 6 bases at J, leaving 6 bases unmatched. The CDR3 consists of 14 residues. The V gene's germline CDR1 is MNHEY and CDR2 SVGAGI. The DNA of the CDR3 is TGTGCCAGCAGAGACAGGGGGATTACTCAGCCCCAGCATTTT. Its protein is CASRDRGITQPQHF.

The rearrangement uses TRBV5-4 and TRBJ1-4, with 9 bases identical to TRBD1. Germline V gene sequence: CDR1 SGHNT, CDR2 YYREEE (reference sequence). The J segment lost 8 bases and the V segment lost 5 bases, leaving 10 bases of the junction unmatched. This CDR3 comprises 15 residues. In nucleotides, the CDR3 is TGTGCCAGCAGAAAAGGGGGACAGGGAGTCGAAAAACTGTTTTTT. It encodes CASRKGGQGVEKLFF.

The chain links TRBV7-2 to TRBJ1-4; 10 bases match TRBD1. V gave up 5 bases and J gave up 8 bases; unmatched junction bases: 14. Germline loops: CDR1 SGHTA, CDR2 FQGNSA. This CDR3 is built from 17 residues. CDR3 DNA: TGTGCCAGCAGCCTTAGATTACGACAGGGGGCAGAAGAAAAACTGTTTTTT. It codes for CASSLRLRQGAEEKLFF. Based on the CDR3 plus reference TRBV7-2 and TRBJ1-4, the full variable domain is GAGVSQSPSNKVTEKGKDVELRCDPISGHTALYWYRQSLGQGLEFLIYFQGNSAPDKSGLPSDRFSAERTGGSVSTLTIQRTQQEDSAVYLCASSLRLRQGAEEKLFFGSGTQLSVL.

This sequence joins TRBV4-2 and TRBJ1-6; tentative D call: TRBD1 (5 bases). The germline V gene encodes CDR1 LGHNA and CDR2 YNFKEQ. The CDR3 contains 18 residues. With 0 bases removed from V and 9 bases from J, the gap between germline ends came to 21 bases. In DNA form, the CDR3 reads TGTGCCAGCAGCCAAGATCAAGGCAGGGCCTCCGGGGGTTCACCCCTCCACTTT. Translating it yields CASSQDQGRASGGSPLHF.

This CDR3 is CASNLMGSQSEQFF. For the CDR3, the DNA is TGTGCCAGCAATCTGATGGGTTCCCAGTCGGAGCAGTTCTTC. This rearrangement joins TRBV2 to TRBJ2-1; unclear D gene. The germline gives CDR1 SNHLY, CDR2 FYNNEI. This CDR3 comprises 14 residues. Deletions cut 7 bases from V and 10 bases from J, with 20 bases between. Based on the CDR3 plus reference TRBV2 and TRBJ2-1, the full variable domain is EPEVTQTPSHQVTQMGQEVILRCVPISNHLYFYWYRQILGQKVEFLVSFYNNEISEKSEIFDDQFSVERPDGSNFTLKIRSTKLEDSAMYFCASNLMGSQSEQFFGPGTRLTVL.

The V and J genes are TRBV28 and TRBJ1-4; 8 bases agree with TRBD1. V shed 4 bases and J 7 bases; nucleotides not matched to a gene: 14. Germline loops: CDR1 MDHEN, CDR2 SYDVKM. The CDR3 length is 17 residues. In nucleotides, the CDR3 is TGTGCCAGCAGTTCATACATGCAGGGGGCCGAGGGTGAAAAACTGTTTTTT. The encoded protein is CASSSYMQGAEGEKLFF.

This sequence joins TRBV27 and TRBJ1-2, with 11 bases identical to TRBD1. Germline V gene sequence: CDR1 MNHEY, CDR2 SMNVEV (reference sequence). The CDR3 is 14 residues long. With 0 bases clipped from V and 8 bases from J, the junction kept 2 bases outside the gene matches. The CDR3, as DNA: TGTGCCAGCAGTTTATCGGGACAGGGGGAAGGCTACACCTTC. Protein product: CASSLSGQGEGYTF.

The chain combines TRBV30 with TRBJ2-6; tentative D call: TRBD2 (5 bases). V gave up 0 bases and J gave up 0 bases, with 12 bases separating them. This CDR3 is 17 amino acids long. Germline lookup yields CDR1 GTSNPN and CDR2 SVGIG (reference sequence). CDR3 amino acids: CAWSVRELFSGANVLTF. For the CDR3, the DNA is TGTGCCTGGAGTGTTCGGGAACTGTTCTCTGGGGCCAACGTCCTGACTTTC.

The chain uses TRBV5-6 and TRBJ1-4; no clear D gene. Trimming removed 3 bases from V and 4 bases from J, with 19 bases in between. Germline-derived CDR1 and CDR2 are SGHDT and YYEEEE. The CDR3 spans 17 residues. CDR3 sequence: CASSSYPPRVYNEKLFF. The CDR3 region has the DNA TGTGCCAGCAGCTCTTATCCCCCGAGGGTCTATAATGAAAAACTGTTTTTT. The full variable domain, its missing parts supplied by reference TRBV5-6 and TRBJ1-4, is DAGVTQSPTHLIKTRGQQVTLRCSPKSGHDTVSWYQQALGQGPQFIFQYYEEEERQRGNFPDRFSGHQFPNYSSELNVNALLLGDSALYLCASSSYPPRVYNEKLFFGSGTQLSVL.

This clone has only one observation. The junction and the germline gene differ at one end; a read error may be behind it. The chain links TRBV7-3 to TRBJ2-5; TRBD1 matches 9 bases. The CDR3 contains 14 residues. CDR1 is SGHTA, CDR2 FQGTGA, per germline. CDR3 sequence (DNA): TGTGCCAGCAGTTTAACAGGGGGCCGAGAGACCCAGTACTTC. It codes for CASSLTGGRETQYF.

The rearrangement uses TRBV7-2 and TRBJ1-4; possible D gene TRBD1, 5 bases. Trimming stripped 2 bases from V and 5 bases from J, with 12 bases between. CDR1 is SGHTA and CDR2 is FQGNSA in the germline V gene. This CDR3 contains 15 residues. As DNA, the CDR3 is TGTGCCAGCAGCTTACAGGGAGGGGTGAATGAAAAACTGTTTTTT. Amino acid sequence: CASSLQGGVNEKLFF.

The table lists this clone with a few counts. The chain links TRBV6-6 to TRBJ1-1; 8 bases match TRBD1. V lost 6 bases to trimming and J lost 0 bases; unmatched junction nucleotides: 9. CDR3 length: 16 residues. The germline V gene has CDR1 MNHNY and CDR2 SVGAGI (reference sequence). The CDR3 spells CASSQKTGAVNTEAFF. The CDR3 DNA reads as TGTGCCAGCAGCCAAAAGACAGGGGCGGTGAACACTGAAGCTTTCTTT.

This sequence joins TRBV5-6 and TRBJ1-4; D unresolved. Looked up from germline, CDR1 is SGHDT and CDR2 is YYEEEE. The CDR3 sequence is 16 residues long. Trimming left V 1 base short and J 0 bases short, with 10 bases between. The CDR3 DNA reads TGTGCCAGCAGCTTGAATACCTATGCAACTAATGAAAAACTGTTTTTT. Amino acids: CASSLNTYATNEKLFF.

This clone was counted once. The chain uses TRBV15 and TRBJ2-1, with 7 bases identical to TRBD2. The CDR3 is 21 residues long. Trimming cost V 3 bases and J 1 base; bases outside gene matches: 21. From germline, CDR1 is LNHNV and CDR2 YYDKDF (reference sequence). The CDR3 bases are TGTGCCACCAGCAGTATGACGACAAGGTATCGGACTAGAACTTCCTACAATGAGCAGTTCTTC. As protein: CATSSMTTRYRTRTSYNEQFF.

In this sample, this clone turned up a few times. The junction and the germline gene differ at one end; a read error may be behind it. The chain has TRBV30 and TRBJ2-7, with D possibly matching TRBD1 (5 bases). CDR1 is GTSNPN, CDR2 SVGIG, per germline (reference sequence). The CDR3 sequence is 12 residues long. CDR3 nucleotides: TGTGCCTGGAGTGTACGGTCGGGCAGGGCGATCTTC. The encoded protein is CAWSVRSGRAIF.

This chain connects TRBV5-1 to TRBJ2-5; D gene ambiguous. The V gene's germline CDR1 is SGHRS and CDR2 YFSETQ. The CDR3 has 13 amino acids. V lost 6 bases and J 2 bases, leaving 11 bases between the germline ends. CDR3 in DNA: TGCGCCAGCAATTTGGGCGGACAAGAGACCCAGTACTTC. Translating it yields CASNLGGQETQYF.